A selection of T cell receptor beta chains follows, all from one sample in a study of blood T cell repertoires in COVID-19. Profiled with immunoSEQ multiplex PCR; TCRdb holds only in-frame clones, not every one. This sample has approximately 52,000 clones; roughly 89% occur once, and the top ten carry roughly 5.3%. Sample: peripheral blood. The receptors come from a man aged 55 to 69 with active COVID-19. The CDR3 runs from the conserved cysteine through the conserved F or W. D genes are given only for firm matches. Rows give clone size only sometimes, using once, few, many, or a class for an expanded clone.

CDR3 protein: CASSVGAGVRYNEQFF
CDR3 DNA: TGTGCCAGCAGCGTTGGAGCGGGAGTAAGGTACAATGAGCAGTTCTTC
D gene: TRBD2
J gene: TRBJ2-1
clone size: -
V gene: TRBV9

CDR3 protein: CASSPPLGGPGEQYF
CDR3 DNA: TGTGCCAGCAGCCCGCCCCTGGGAGGGCCCGGAGAGCAGTACTTC
D gene: TRBD2
J gene: TRBJ2-7
clone size: -
V gene: TRBV4-2

CDR3 protein: CASSYPTSGAKNIQYF
CDR3 DNA: TGTGCCAGCAGTTACCCTACTAGCGGAGCCAAAAACATTCAGTACTTC
D gene: TRBD2
J gene: TRBJ2-4
clone size: -
V gene: TRBV6-6

CDR3 protein: CASSSLVAGESYEQYF
CDR3 DNA: TGTGCCAGCTCATCCCTTGTGGCGGGAGAGAGTTACGAGCAGTACTTC
D gene: TRBD2
J gene: TRBJ2-7
clone size: -
V gene: TRBV18

CDR3 protein: CASSPDSGYSYNEQFF
CDR3 DNA: TGTGCCAGCAGCCCGGATAGCGGTTACTCCTACAATGAGCAGTTCTTC
D gene: -
J gene: TRBJ2-1
clone size: -
V gene: TRBV7-6

CDR3 protein: CASSATGGNEQFF
CDR3 DNA: TGTGCCAGCAGCGCCACCGGGGGCAATGAGCAGTTCTTC
D gene: -
J gene: TRBJ2-1
clone size: -
V gene: TRBV11-3

CDR3 protein: CASSRGGYGYTF
CDR3 DNA: TGTGCCAGCAGTCGGGGGGGCTATGGCTACACCTTC
D gene: -
J gene: TRBJ1-2
clone size: -
V gene: TRBV6-5

CDR3 protein: CTSSSMGLLQETQYF
CDR3 DNA: TGCACCAGCAGCTCGATGGGACTATTACAAGAGACCCAGTACTTC
D gene: -
J gene: TRBJ2-5
clone size: -
V gene: TRBV1

CDR3 protein: CASSLRARGEQFF
CDR3 DNA: TGTGCCAGCAGCTTAAGGGCCAGGGGTGAGCAGTTCTTC
D gene: -
J gene: TRBJ2-1
clone size: few
V gene: TRBV11-3

CDR3 protein: CASSPSGGGYTF
CDR3 DNA: TGTGCCAGCAGTCCTTCGGGGGGTGGCTACACCTTC
D gene: -
J gene: TRBJ1-2
clone size: -
V gene: TRBV6-5

CDR3 protein: CASSEYTSTETQYF
CDR3 DNA: TGTGCCAGCAGTGAATACACTAGTACCGAGACCCAGTACTTC
D gene: -
J gene: TRBJ2-5
clone size: -
V gene: TRBV2

CDR3 protein: CASSRRGLAGGPSTGELFF
CDR3 DNA: TGTGCCAGCAGCCGACGGGGACTAGCGGGAGGGCCAAGCACCGGGGAGCTGTTTTTT
D gene: TRBD2
J gene: TRBJ2-2
clone size: -
V gene: TRBV11-3

CDR3 protein: CASSVAPRYRVGSGANVLTF
CDR3 DNA: TGTGCCAGCAGCGTAGCTCCAAGGTACAGGGTTGGGTCTGGGGCCAACGTCCTGACTTTC
D gene: -
J gene: TRBJ2-6
clone size: -
V gene: TRBV9

CDR3 protein: CASSSAGINLGTQYF
CDR3 DNA: TGTGCCAGCAGTTCGGCGGGAATTAATTTAGGTACGCAGTATTTT
D gene: -
J gene: TRBJ2-3
clone size: -
V gene: TRBV28

CDR3 protein: CASSGQGQEETQYF
CDR3 DNA: TGTGCCAGCAGCGGGCAGGGCCAAGAAGAGACCCAGTACTTC
D gene: -
J gene: TRBJ2-5
clone size: -
V gene: TRBV5-4

CDR3 protein: CASSQSPQGTEQFF
CDR3 DNA: TGTGCCAGCAGCCAATCCCCCCAGGGAACTGAGCAGTTCTTC
D gene: -
J gene: TRBJ2-1
clone size: -
V gene: TRBV3-1/TRBV3-2

CDR3 protein: CASSLFSGRSNYGYTF
CDR3 DNA: TGTGCCAGCAGTTTATTCTCAGGTCGCAGTAACTATGGCTACACCTTC
D gene: -
J gene: TRBJ1-2
clone size: -
V gene: TRBV28

CDR3 protein: CASMQGRHEQFF
CDR3 DNA: TGTGCCAGCATGCAGGGGCGTCATGAGCAGTTCTTC
D gene: -
J gene: TRBJ2-1
clone size: -
V gene: TRBV6-5

CDR3 protein: CALAKDRFDEQFF
CDR3 DNA: TGTGCCCTCGCCAAAGATCGGTTCGATGAGCAGTTCTTC
D gene: -
J gene: TRBJ2-1
clone size: once
V gene: TRBV10-3

CDR3 protein: CASSLGWDSGLAGVEQYF
CDR3 DNA: TGTGCCAGCAGTTTAGGATGGGACTCGGGACTAGCGGGAGTCGAGCAGTACTTC
D gene: TRBD2
J gene: TRBJ2-7
clone size: -
V gene: TRBV27

CDR3 protein: CASSSPRLAGGDEQYF
CDR3 DNA: TGTGCCAGCAGCTCCCCGCGACTAGCGGGAGGGGATGAGCAGTACTTC
D gene: TRBD2
J gene: TRBJ2-7
clone size: -
V gene: TRBV5-6

CDR3 protein: CSVAAGGIADTQYF
CDR3 DNA: TGCAGCGTTGCGGCGGGAGGTATTGCAGATACGCAGTATTTT
D gene: TRBD2
J gene: TRBJ2-3
clone size: -
V gene: TRBV29-1

CDR3 protein: CASSYGQESSYEQYF
CDR3 DNA: TGCGCCAGCAGCTACGGACAGGAAAGCTCCTACGAGCAGTACTTC
D gene: TRBD1
J gene: TRBJ2-7
clone size: -
V gene: TRBV4-1

CDR3 protein: CASSRDRRTTNEKLFF
CDR3 DNA: TGCGCCAGCAGTAGGGACAGGCGGACAACTAATGAAAAACTGTTTTTT
D gene: TRBD1
J gene: TRBJ1-4
clone size: -
V gene: TRBV5-1

CDR3 protein: CSVARTSGSETQYF
CDR3 DNA: TGCAGCGTTGCGAGGACTAGCGGGAGTGAGACCCAGTACTTC
D gene: TRBD2
J gene: TRBJ2-5
clone size: -
V gene: TRBV29-1

CDR3 protein: CASSLEGAHEQFF
CDR3 DNA: TGTGCCAGCAGCTTAGAGGGGGCCCATGAGCAGTTCTTC
D gene: -
J gene: TRBJ2-1
clone size: -
V gene: TRBV11-3

CDR3 protein: CASRRTGSGNTIYF
CDR3 DNA: TGTGCCAGCAGGAGAACCGGCTCTGGAAACACCATATATTTT
D gene: -
J gene: TRBJ1-3
clone size: once
V gene: TRBV6-5

CDR3 protein: CASGYRGPKNIQYF
CDR3 DNA: TGTGCCAGCGGATACAGGGGGCCCAAAAACATTCAGTACTTC
D gene: TRBD1
J gene: TRBJ2-4
clone size: -
V gene: TRBV2

CDR3 protein: CASRSSGTSVAKNIQYF
CDR3 DNA: TGTGCCAGTAGGAGTAGCGGGACCTCCGTGGCCAAAAACATTCAGTACTTC
D gene: TRBD2
J gene: TRBJ2-4
clone size: -
V gene: TRBV19

CDR3 protein: CASSSQGAGYTF
CDR3 DNA: TGTGCCAGCAGTTCACAGGGCGCAGGCTACACCTTC
D gene: -
J gene: TRBJ1-2
clone size: few
V gene: TRBV6-2/TRBV6-3

CDR3 protein: CASSSATGEQYF
CDR3 DNA: TGTGCCAGCAGCTCCGCGACTGGCGAGCAGTACTTC
D gene: -
J gene: TRBJ2-7
clone size: -
V gene: TRBV7-3

CDR3 protein: CASSLVFRGHTGELFF
CDR3 DNA: TGTGCCAGCAGCTTGGTTTTTAGGGGGCACACCGGGGAGCTGTTTTTT
D gene: TRBD1
J gene: TRBJ2-2
clone size: -
V gene: TRBV5-6

CDR3 protein: CASSLTGGRETQYF
CDR3 DNA: TGTGCCAGCAGTCTGACAGGGGGAAGGGAGACCCAGTACTTC
D gene: TRBD1
J gene: TRBJ2-5
clone size: -
V gene: TRBV28

CDR3 protein: CASSQRQGNGYTF
CDR3 DNA: TGTGCCAGCAGCCAGCGACAGGGTAATGGCTACACCTTC
D gene: TRBD1
J gene: TRBJ1-2
clone size: -
V gene: TRBV14

CDR3 protein: CASSHRDRTNYGYTF
CDR3 DNA: TGTGCCAGCAGCCACCGGGACAGGACTAACTATGGCTACACCTTC
D gene: TRBD1
J gene: TRBJ1-2
clone size: -
V gene: TRBV4-2

CDR3 protein: CATSRGTGGGTEAFF
CDR3 DNA: TGTGCCACCAGCAGAGGTACAGGGGGAGGCACTGAAGCTTTCTTT
D gene: TRBD1
J gene: TRBJ1-1
clone size: -
V gene: TRBV15

CDR3 protein: CAMGAGGEQETQYF
CDR3 DNA: TGTGCCATGGGAGCGGGAGGTGAGCAAGAGACCCAGTACTTC
D gene: TRBD2
J gene: TRBJ2-5
clone size: -
V gene: TRBV10-3

CDR3 protein: CASSLVREEVMGADTQYF
CDR3 DNA: TGTGCCAGCAGTTTGGTGCGGGAGGAAGTTATGGGCGCAGATACGCAGTATTTT
D gene: TRBD2
J gene: TRBJ2-3
clone size: once
V gene: TRBV27

CDR3 protein: CASIKSQQPQHF
CDR3 DNA: TGTGCCAGCATCAAATCCCAGCAGCCCCAGCATTTT
D gene: -
J gene: TRBJ1-5
clone size: -
V gene: TRBV28

CDR3 protein: CASSYSTTMNTEAFF
CDR3 DNA: TGTGCCAGCAGTTACTCGACAACGATGAACACTGAAGCTTTCTTT
D gene: -
J gene: TRBJ1-1
clone size: -
V gene: TRBV6-5

CDR3 protein: CASSPAGQGAGGYTF
CDR3 DNA: TGTGCCAGCTCACCAGCCGGACAGGGGGCCGGGGGCTACACCTTC
D gene: TRBD1
J gene: TRBJ1-2
clone size: once
V gene: TRBV18

CDR3 protein: CASSLRGRAETDTQYF
CDR3 DNA: TGTGCCAGCAGCTTAAGAGGGAGGGCCGAAACAGATACGCAGTATTTT
D gene: TRBD2
J gene: TRBJ2-3
clone size: -
V gene: TRBV11-2

CDR3 protein: CASSVRTGGYNEQFF
CDR3 DNA: TGCGCCAGCAGTGTCCGGACAGGGGGCTACAATGAGCAGTTCTTC
D gene: TRBD1
J gene: TRBJ2-1
clone size: -
V gene: TRBV5-1

CDR3 protein: CASTANRGSGNTIYF
CDR3 DNA: TGTGCCAGCACCGCTAATAGGGGCTCTGGAAACACCATATATTTT
D gene: -
J gene: TRBJ1-3
clone size: -
V gene: TRBV6-6

CDR3 protein: CAIKKAGGDTGELFF
CDR3 DNA: TGTGCCATCAAAAAAGCGGGAGGCGATACCGGAGAGCTGTTTTTT
D gene: TRBD2
J gene: TRBJ2-2
clone size: -
V gene: TRBV10-3

CDR3 protein: CASSFGGEGRQETQYF
CDR3 DNA: TGTGCCAGCAGTTTTGGGGGGGAAGGGCGCCAAGAGACCCAGTACTTC
D gene: TRBD2
J gene: TRBJ2-5
clone size: -
V gene: TRBV28

CDR3 protein: CASSYVEAHGYTF
CDR3 DNA: TGTGCCAGCAGTTACGTCGAGGCCCATGGCTACACCTTC
D gene: -
J gene: TRBJ1-2
clone size: -
V gene: TRBV6-2/TRBV6-3

CDR3 protein: CAITEAGGPLYNEQFF
CDR3 DNA: TGTGCCATCACGGAGGCGGGAGGGCCTTTGTACAATGAGCAGTTCTTC
D gene: TRBD2
J gene: TRBJ2-1
clone size: -
V gene: TRBV10-3

CDR3 protein: CASSERGSSYNEQFF
CDR3 DNA: TGTGCCAGCAGTGAGCGGGGAAGCTCCTACAATGAGCAGTTCTTC
D gene: -
J gene: TRBJ2-1
clone size: -
V gene: TRBV2

CDR3 protein: CASSFRGSYEQYF
CDR3 DNA: TGTGCCAGCAGTTTTAGGGGGTCCTACGAGCAGTACTTC
D gene: -
J gene: TRBJ2-7
clone size: -
V gene: TRBV12-3/TRBV12-4

CDR3 protein: CASRPTGGTGELFF
CDR3 DNA: TGTGCCAGCAGGCCGACAGGCGGTACCGGGGAGCTGTTTTTT
D gene: -
J gene: TRBJ2-2
clone size: -
V gene: TRBV28

CDR3 protein: CASSPEQGAYEQYF
CDR3 DNA: TGTGCCAGCTCACCTGAACAGGGGGCCTACGAGCAGTACTTC
D gene: TRBD1
J gene: TRBJ2-7
clone size: few
V gene: TRBV18

CDR3 protein: CASSRAGDGYEQYF
CDR3 DNA: TGTGCCAGTAGTAGGGCGGGAGACGGCTACGAGCAGTACTTC
D gene: TRBD2
J gene: TRBJ2-7
clone size: -
V gene: TRBV19

CDR3 protein: CASSFYGTGVRETQYF
CDR3 DNA: TGTGCCAGCAGTTTTTACGGGACAGGCGTTCGAGAGACCCAGTACTTC
D gene: TRBD1
J gene: TRBJ2-5
clone size: -
V gene: TRBV27

CDR3 protein: CASSRGVGTDNYGYTF
CDR3 DNA: TGTGCCAGCAGCCGTGGGGTGGGGACTGACAATTATGGCTACACCTTC
D gene: -
J gene: TRBJ1-2
clone size: -
V gene: TRBV7-2

CDR3 protein: CASSPRLAEQETQYF
CDR3 DNA: TGTGCCAGCAGCCCCCGACTAGCGGAACAAGAGACCCAGTACTTC
D gene: TRBD2
J gene: TRBJ2-5
clone size: -
V gene: TRBV7-9

CDR3 protein: CASSIGTEWNYGYTF
CDR3 DNA: TGTGCCAGTAGTATAGGGACAGAGTGGAACTATGGCTACACCTTC
D gene: -
J gene: TRBJ1-2
clone size: once
V gene: TRBV19

CDR3 protein: CSARASGEQFF
CDR3 DNA: TGCAGTGCTAGGGCGTCGGGTGAGCAGTTCTTC
D gene: -
J gene: TRBJ2-1
clone size: -
V gene: TRBV20-1